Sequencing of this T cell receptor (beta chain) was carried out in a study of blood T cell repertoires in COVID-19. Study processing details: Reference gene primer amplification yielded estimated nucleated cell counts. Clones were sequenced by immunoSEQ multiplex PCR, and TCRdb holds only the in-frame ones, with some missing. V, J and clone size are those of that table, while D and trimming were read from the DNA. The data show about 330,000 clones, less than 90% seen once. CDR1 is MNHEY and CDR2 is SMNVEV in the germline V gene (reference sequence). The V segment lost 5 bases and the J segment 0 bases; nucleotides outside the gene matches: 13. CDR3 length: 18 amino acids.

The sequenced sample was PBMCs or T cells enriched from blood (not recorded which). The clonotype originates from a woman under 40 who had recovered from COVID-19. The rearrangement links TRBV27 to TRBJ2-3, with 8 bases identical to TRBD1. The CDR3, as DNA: TGTGCCAGCAGTCACCCCCCGGCGACAGGGGTGAGCACAGATACGCAGTATTTT. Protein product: CASSHPPATGVSTDTQYF.